Listed below are T cell receptor beta chains from one sample, sequenced in a study of cytotoxic CD8 clonotypes in ibrutinib-treated CLL. TCRdb keeps only in-frame clones here, not all; method: immunoSEQ multiplex PCR. This sample carries 55,000 to 60,000 clones, 54% of them seen once, and the ten largest clones take roughly a quarter. The starting material was PBMCs, obtained at disease progression, from a patient treated with ibrutinib. The receptors come from a human donor with chronic lymphocytic leukemia. Each CDR3 is given without its conserved first and last residue.

TRBJ2-5 | TRBV7-2 | ASKSSGAHETQY
TRBJ1-6 | TRBV7-6 | ASSFWGGNSPLH
TRBJ2-2 | TRBV28 | ATGQPNTGELF
TRBJ2-7 | TRBV28 | ASSAGGSLSEQY
TRBJ1-3 | TRBV6-5 | ASVGRGYSGNTIY
TRBJ1-1 | TRBV19 | ASSQLEGNTEAF
TRBJ2-3 | TRBV7-8 | ASSRDSFTDTQY
TRBJ2-5 | TRBV30 | AWNRGGGQETQY
TRBJ1-2 | TRBV27 | ASGTGRGYT
TRBJ2-7 | TRBV5-1 | ASSLEPAYEQY
TRBJ1-2 | TRBV11-2 | ASSLEAGGSLGSNYGYT
TRBJ1-2 | TRBV9 | ASFSGWGGNYGYT
TRBJ2-7 | TRBV30 | AWGRQGWEQY
TRBJ1-4 | TRBV6-5 | ASSPDDEKLF
TRBJ2-2 | TRBV6-5 | ASSYSPNTGELF
TRBJ2-2 | TRBV5-1 | ASSLEPAGPGELF
TRBJ1-2 | TRBV7-9 | ASSFRQGGDGYT
TRBJ2-3 | TRBV5-1 | ASASHPSGGASDTQY
TRBJ2-2 | TRBV7-6 | ASSQITGNTGELF
TRBJ2-7 | TRBV19 | ASSKVGQRYEQY
TRBJ2-2 | TRBV10-3 | AISEVHANTGELF
TRBJ2-7 | TRBV5-1 | ASSLPLATSYEQY
TRBJ1-1 | TRBV29-1 | SLVRTGGNTEAF